The sequence of this T cell receptor (beta chain) was determined in a study of blood T cell repertoires in COVID-19. Whole-study context: Italy, Spain and the United States were the sources of the convalescent and acute COVID-19 samples. T cells, B-cell-depleted T cells, or PBMCs provided the cDNA or gDNA that served as material.

TCRdb keeps only in-frame clones here, not all; method: immunoSEQ multiplex PCR. The repertoire holds approximately 140,000 clones, with around 83% as singletons. This clone was observed a few times. The CDR3 contains 14 residues. Germline V CDR1 and CDR2: SGHTA, FQGNSA. V lost 3 bases to trimming and J lost 4 bases, with 12 bases between them. Individuals aged 18 to 89 years were recruited from approximately 24 US areas. Each exposed participant met a COVID-19 case in the 2 weeks preceding study entry. The source of this sequence is a woman aged 45-65 years who had been exposed to COVID-19. Sequencing used PBMCs or T cells enriched from blood (not recorded which). The chain has TRBV7-2 and TRBJ1-2; unclear D gene. The CDR3 coding sequence is TGTGCCAGCAGCTTCGAGCACTACCCCTATGGCTACACCTTC. As protein: CASSFEHYPYGYTF.